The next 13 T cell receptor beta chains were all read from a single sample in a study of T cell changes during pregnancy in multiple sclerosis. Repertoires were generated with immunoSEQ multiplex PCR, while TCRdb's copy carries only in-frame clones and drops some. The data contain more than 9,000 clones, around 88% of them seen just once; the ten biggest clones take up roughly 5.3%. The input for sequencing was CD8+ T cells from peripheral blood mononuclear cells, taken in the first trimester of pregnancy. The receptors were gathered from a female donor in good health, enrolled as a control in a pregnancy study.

CDR3 region: CASSKVLPDREYCTDTQYF. The CDR3 coding sequence is TGTGCCAGCAGCAAAGTCCTCCCCGACAGGGAATATTGTACAGATACGCAGTATTTT. The chain is built from TRBV21-1 and TRBJ2-3; TRBD1, as called in the table, went unchecked against the DNA. TRBV21-1 is labeled a pseudogene. The length of the CDR3 is 19 residues.

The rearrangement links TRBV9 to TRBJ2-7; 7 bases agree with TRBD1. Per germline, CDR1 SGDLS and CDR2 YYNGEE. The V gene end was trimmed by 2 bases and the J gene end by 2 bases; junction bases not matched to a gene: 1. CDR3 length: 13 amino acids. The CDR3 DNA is TGTGCCAGCAGCGTTGGGACAGCCTACGAGCAGTACTTC. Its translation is CASSVGTAYEQYF.

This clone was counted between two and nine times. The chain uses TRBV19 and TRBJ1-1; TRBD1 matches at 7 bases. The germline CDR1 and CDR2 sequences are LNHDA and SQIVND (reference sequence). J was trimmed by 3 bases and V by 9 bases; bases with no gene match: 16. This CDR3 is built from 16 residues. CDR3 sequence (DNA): TGTGCCAGCGAACCTGGGGGAGACAGGGTGCACACTGAAGCTTTCTTT. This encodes CASEPGGDRVHTEAFF.

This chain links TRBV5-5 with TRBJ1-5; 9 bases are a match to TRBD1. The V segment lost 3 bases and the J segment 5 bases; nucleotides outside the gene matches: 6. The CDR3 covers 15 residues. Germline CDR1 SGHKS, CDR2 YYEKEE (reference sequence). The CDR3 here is CASSSNRGLDQPQHF. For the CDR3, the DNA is TGTGCCAGCAGCTCGAACAGGGGGCTTGATCAGCCCCAGCATTTT.

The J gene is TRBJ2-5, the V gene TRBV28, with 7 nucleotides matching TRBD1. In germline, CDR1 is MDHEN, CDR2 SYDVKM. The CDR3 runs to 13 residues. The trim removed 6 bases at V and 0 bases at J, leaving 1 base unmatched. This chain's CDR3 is CASRGQNQETQYF. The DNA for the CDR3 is TGTGCCAGCAGGGGACAGAACCAAGAGACCCAGTACTTC.

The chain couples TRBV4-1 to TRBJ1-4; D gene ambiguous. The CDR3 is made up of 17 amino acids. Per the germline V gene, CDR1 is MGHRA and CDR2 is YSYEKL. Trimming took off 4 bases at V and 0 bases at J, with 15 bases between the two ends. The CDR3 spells CASSRLRGEATNEKLFF. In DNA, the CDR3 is TGCGCCAGCAGCCGGTTGCGAGGAGAAGCAACTAATGAAAAACTGTTTTTT.

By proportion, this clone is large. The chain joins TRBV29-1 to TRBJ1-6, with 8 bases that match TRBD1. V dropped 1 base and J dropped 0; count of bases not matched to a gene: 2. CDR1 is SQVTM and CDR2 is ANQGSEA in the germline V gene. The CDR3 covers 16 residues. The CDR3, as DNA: TGCAGCGTTGAAGGGACAGGGAGCTCCTATAATTCACCCCTCCACTTT. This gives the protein CSVEGTGSSYNSPLHF. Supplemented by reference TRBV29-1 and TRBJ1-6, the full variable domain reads SAVISQKPSRDICQRGTSLTIQCQVDSQVTMMFWYRQQPGQSLTLIATANQGSEATYESGFVIDKFPISRPNLTFSTLTVSNMSPEDSSIYLCSVEGTGSSYNSPLHFGNGTRLTVT.

This chain's CDR3 is CASSQGVTEAFF. In nucleotides, the CDR3 is TGTGCCAGCAGCCAGGGGGTTACTGAAGCTTTCTTT. The genes are TRBV7-9 and TRBJ1-1; 7 nucleotides match TRBD1. CDR1 is SEHNR and CDR2 is FQNEAQ in the germline V gene (reference sequence). The CDR3 totals 12 residues. V lost 5 bases, J lost 5 bases, and 2 bases stayed unmatched. Full variable domain (rest looked up from reference TRBV7-9 and TRBJ1-1): DTGVSQNPRHKITKRGQNVTFRCDPISEHNRLYWYRQTLGQGPEFLTYFQNEAQLEKSRLLSDRFSAERPKGSFSTLEIQRTEQGDSAMYLCASSQGVTEAFFGQGTRLTVV.

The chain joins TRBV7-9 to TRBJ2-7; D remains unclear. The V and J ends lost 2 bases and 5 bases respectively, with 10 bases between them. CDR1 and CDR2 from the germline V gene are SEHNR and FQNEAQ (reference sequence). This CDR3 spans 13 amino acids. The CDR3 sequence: CASSLPQKHEQYF. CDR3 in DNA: TGTGCCAGCAGCTTACCGCAGAAACACGAGCAGTACTTC.

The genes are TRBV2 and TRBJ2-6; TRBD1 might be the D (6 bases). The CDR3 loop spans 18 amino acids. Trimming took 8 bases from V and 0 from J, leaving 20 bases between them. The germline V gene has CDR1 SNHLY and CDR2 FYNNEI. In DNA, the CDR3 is TGTGCCAGCTTCGGAGAATCGGACAGTTTCTCTGGGGCCAACGTCCTGACTTTC. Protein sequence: CASFGESDSFSGANVLTF.

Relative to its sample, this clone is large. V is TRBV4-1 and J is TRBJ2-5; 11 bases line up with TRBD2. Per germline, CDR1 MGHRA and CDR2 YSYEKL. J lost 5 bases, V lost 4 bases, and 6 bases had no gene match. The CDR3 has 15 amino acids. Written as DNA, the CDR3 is TGCGCCAGCAGCCTTAGCGGGGGGGCGGGCGAGACCCAGTACTTC. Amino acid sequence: CASSLSGGAGETQYF.

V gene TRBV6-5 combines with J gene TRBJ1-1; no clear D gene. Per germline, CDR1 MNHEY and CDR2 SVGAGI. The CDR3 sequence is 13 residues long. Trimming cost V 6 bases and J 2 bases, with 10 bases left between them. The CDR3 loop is CASRLGANTEAFF. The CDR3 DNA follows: TGTGCCAGCAGACTCGGAGCAAACACTGAAGCTTTCTTT.

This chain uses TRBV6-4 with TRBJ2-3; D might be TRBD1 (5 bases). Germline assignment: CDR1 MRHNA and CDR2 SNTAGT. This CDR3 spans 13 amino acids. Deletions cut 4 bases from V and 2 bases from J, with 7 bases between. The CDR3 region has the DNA TGTGCCAGCAGTGGGACAAACACAGATACGCAGTATTTT. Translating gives CASSGTNTDTQYF.